These 8 T cell receptor beta chains were all obtained from the same sample, sequenced in a study of T cells in Graves' hyperthyroidism and ophthalmopathy. RNA transcripts served as the template for amplifying TCR beta CDR3 regions. Carried out on the TCR CDR3, a first-round RT-PCR used the HTBI primer set. TCRdb fed the multiplex PCR reads into MiXCR, producing one record per CDR3 protein. The data show about 700,000 distinct CDR3 sequences, roughly 46% seen once. The material sequenced was peripheral blood or thyroid tissue (not recorded which). The receptors originated from an adult man with Graves' disease, either hyperthyroidism or ophthalmopathy (not recorded which).

J is TRBJ1-1 and V is TRBV5-1; D may be TRBD1 (5 bases). The CDR3 has 14 residues. V was cut by 3 bases and J by 4 bases, with 13 bases left in between. The germline V gene has CDR1 SGHRS and CDR2 YFSETQ. The CDR3 loop is CASSSTTRGTEAFF. The DNA for the CDR3 is TGCGCCAGCAGCTCGACCACGAGGGGCACTGAAGCTTTCTTT.

The rearrangement links TRBV11-2 to TRBJ2-5; TRBD2 matches at 13 bases. Trimming removed 5 bases from V and 5 bases from J; junction bases left unmatched: 11. Germline CDR1 reads SGHAT; CDR2 reads FQNNGV. The length of the CDR3 is 17 residues. The CDR3 loop reads CASSQRPGLAGVETQYF. The DNA of the CDR3 is TGTGCCAGCAGCCAAAGGCCCGGACTAGCGGGAGTTGAGACCCAGTACTTC.

V is TRBV6-5 and J is TRBJ1-1; D is ambiguous. Per the germline V gene, CDR1 is MNHEY and CDR2 is SVGAGI. The CDR3 sequence is 18 residues long. The V and J ends lost 2 bases and 4 bases respectively, with 23 bases between them. CDR3 coding DNA: TGTGCCAGCAGTTACGATAATGGGCGCGGGTCGTGGAGCACTGAAGCTTTCTTT. It is translated as CASSYDNGRGSWSTEAFF.

This clonotype was seen just once. Given a much more abundant clone one base away, this may be a read error. The J gene is TRBJ2-7, the V gene TRBV7-8; TRBD2 is a possible D gene (7 bases). The CDR3 covers 14 residues. Germline loops: CDR1 SGHVS, CDR2 FQNEAQ. Trimming stripped 1 base from V and 5 bases from J, with 12 bases between. CDR3 amino acids: CASSLGGGPNEQYF. As DNA, the CDR3 is TGTGCCAGCAGCTTAGGCGGGGGCCCCAACGAGCAGTACTTC.

This clonotype was picked up a small number of times. This chain joins TRBV5-1 and TRBJ1-1; 7 bases agree with TRBD1. V shed 3 bases, J shed 11 bases, and the junction held 10 bases outside the gene matches. This CDR3 is 13 amino acids long. The germline V gene has CDR1 SGHRS and CDR2 YFSETQ. Here the CDR3 reads CASSWTTGIEAFF. The DNA of the CDR3 is TGCGCCAGCAGCTGGACGACAGGGATAGAGGCTTTCTTT.

The chain uses TRBV10-3 and TRBJ1-5, with D possibly being TRBD1 (6 bases). Between the trimmed V and J ends, which lost 10 bases and 0 bases, there was a span of 19 bases. Germline loops: CDR1 ENHRY, CDR2 SYGVKD. The CDR3 is 16 residues long. CDR3 in amino acids: CATNRGTGNSNQPQHF. CDR3 nucleotides: TGTGCCACCAACAGAGGAACAGGGAATAGCAATCAGCCCCAGCATTTT.

Points on this clonotype: The junction shows a germline mismatch at one end, possibly a read error. V usage is TRBV12-3 or TRBV12-4 and J usage is TRBJ1-1; the match to TRBD1 covers 12 bases. CDR3 length equals 14 residues. The CDR3 here is CASSLVGGQGATIF. In DNA form, the CDR3 reads TGTGCCAGCAGTTTAGTGGGGGGACAGGGGGCGACGATCTTT.

This clonotype has a single count. The chain recombines TRBV7-2 with TRBJ1-5; 7 nucleotides line up with TRBD1. Germline trimming cut 3 bases from V and 7 bases from J; bases unmatched to any gene: 6. Germline V gene sequence: CDR1 SGHTA, CDR2 FQGNSA. The CDR3 loop spans 14 amino acids. The CDR3 DNA is TGTGCCAGCAGCTTCAGGGGGTGGGAGCAGCCCCAGCATTTT. Its protein is CASSFRGWEQPQHF.